This T cell receptor (beta chain) stems from a study of STAT5B mutations in CD4+ large granular lymphocyte leukemia. The assay was immunoSEQ multiplex PCR, and TCRdb's table has in-frame clones only and misses some. This sample has 25,000 to 35,000 clones, with roughly 70% found just once. Germline loops: CDR1 SEHNR, CDR2 FQNEAQ (reference sequence). V lost 4 bases to trimming and J lost 8 bases, with 11 bases between them. This CDR3 contains 12 residues. V and J are TRBV7-9 and TRBJ1-2; D ambiguous. The source is a human donor in good health. Sequencing was carried out using CD4+ T cells from blood buffy coats. CDR3 amino acids: CASSSATRGYTF. The CDR3 coding sequence is TGTGCCAGCAGCTCTGCCACTAGGGGCTACACCTTC. Supplemented by reference TRBV7-9 and TRBJ1-2, the full variable domain reads DTGVSQNPRHKITKRGQNVTFRCDPISEHNRLYWYRQTLGQGPEFLTYFQNEAQLEKSRLLSDRFSAERPKGSFSTLEIQRTEQGDSAMYLCASSSATRGYTFGSGTRLTVV.